A selection of T cell receptor beta chains follows, all from one sample in a study of cytomegalovirus exposure and HLA in healthy donors. This table comes from immunoSEQ multiplex PCR, and its TCRdb copy is limited to in-frame clones, with some not included. The data show 120,000 to 150,000 clones, with approximately 90% seen just once and 0.55% to 0.8% held by the top ten. Input material: PBMCs. The receptors were sampled from a man aged 18 to 30 in good health and CMV-seronegative. The CDR3 runs from the conserved cysteine through the conserved F or W. Fields, in order: V gene, CDR3 length, D gene, clone size, J gene, CDR3 protein, CDR3 DNA. The D gene is left open where the match is weak. Expanded clones get a size class; other rows say once, few or many, or leave the size out.

V: TRBV18; length: 15; D: TRBD1; size: -; J: TRBJ1-2; CDR3: CASSPGTGANYGYTF; DNA: TGTGCCAGCTCACCAGGGACAGGGGCTAACTATGGCTACACCTTC
V: TRBV5-7; length: 14; D: -; size: -; J: TRBJ2-7; CDR3: CASSLYQGLYEQYF; DNA: TGTGCCAGCAGCTTGTACCAGGGCCTCTACGAGCAGTACTTC
V: TRBV9; length: 15; D: TRBD2; size: -; J: TRBJ2-1; CDR3: CASSVELAGGNEQFF; DNA: TGTGCCAGCAGCGTAGAACTAGCGGGGGGGAATGAGCAGTTCTTC
V: TRBV5-1; length: 17; D: TRBD1; size: -; J: TRBJ2-4; CDR3: CASSPVGTGALKNIQYF; DNA: TGCGCCAGCAGCCCAGTCGGGACAGGGGCATTGAAAAACATTCAGTACTTC
V: TRBV7-2; length: 16; D: TRBD2; size: -; J: TRBJ2-1; CDR3: CASSSMPGLAGHEQFF; DNA: TGTGCCAGCAGCTCGATGCCGGGACTAGCGGGACATGAGCAGTTCTTC
V: TRBV27; length: 17; D: -; size: -; J: TRBJ2-2; CDR3: CASSFSGTSHSTGELFF; DNA: TGTGCCAGCAGTTTCTCCGGGACTTCCCACAGCACCGGGGAGCTGTTTTTT
V: TRBV9; length: 14; D: -; size: -; J: TRBJ2-5; CDR3: CASSPRTDLGAQYF; DNA: TGTGCCAGCAGCCCCCGGACAGACCTAGGGGCCCAGTACTTC
V: TRBV7-3; length: 13; D: -; size: -; J: TRBJ2-1; CDR3: CASSLGLYNEQFF; DNA: TGTGCCAGCAGCTTAGGACTCTACAATGAGCAGTTCTTC
V: TRBV7-2; length: 15; D: TRBD1; size: -; J: TRBJ2-1; CDR3: CASSSRRDRYNEQFF; DNA: TGTGCCAGCAGCTCCAGACGGGACAGGTACAATGAGCAGTTCTTC
V: TRBV9; length: 16; D: TRBD2; size: -; J: TRBJ2-3; CDR3: CASSAFLAGVGDTQYF; DNA: TGTGCCAGCAGCGCGTTCCTAGCGGGGGTCGGGGATACGCAGTATTTT
V: TRBV7-9; length: 15; D: TRBD2; size: -; J: TRBJ2-5; CDR3: CASSPGTSGQETQYF; DNA: TGTGCCAGCAGCCCAGGGACTAGCGGACAAGAGACCCAGTACTTC
V: TRBV5-5; length: 13; D: -; size: -; J: TRBJ1-4; CDR3: CASSRAEGEKLFF; DNA: TGTGCCAGCAGCCGGGCCGAGGGTGAAAAACTGTTTTTT
V: TRBV7-2; length: 18; D: TRBD2; size: -; J: TRBJ2-1; CDR3: CASRHPGLAGGPGNEQFF; DNA: TGTGCCAGCAGGCACCCGGGACTAGCGGGAGGGCCAGGCAATGAGCAGTTCTTC
V: TRBV7-3; length: 13; D: TRBD1; size: -; J: TRBJ1-2; CDR3: CASSLDRVGGYTF; DNA: TGTGCCAGCAGCTTAGACAGGGTAGGCGGCTACACCTTC
V: TRBV19; length: 16; D: -; size: -; J: TRBJ1-5; CDR3: CASSIGPGSSNQPQHF; DNA: TGTGCCAGTAGTATAGGTCCAGGTTCGAGCAATCAGCCCCAGCATTTT
V: TRBV29-1; length: 12; D: TRBD1; size: -; J: TRBJ1-2; CDR3: CSVARTGYGYTF; DNA: TGCAGCGTTGCCAGGACAGGGTATGGCTACACCTTC
V: TRBV14; length: 15; D: -; size: -; J: TRBJ1-2; CDR3: CASSQDVEAVSGYTF; DNA: TGTGCCAGCAGCCAAGATGTCGAGGCAGTTTCTGGCTACACCTTC
V: TRBV5-1; length: 16; D: -; size: -; J: TRBJ2-2; CDR3: CASSLARGRGGGELFF; DNA: TGCGCCAGCAGCTTGGCCCGCGGGAGAGGGGGCGGGGAGCTGTTTTTT
V: TRBV5-1; length: 20; D: TRBD2; size: -; J: TRBJ2-2; CDR3: CASSLRSLAGGQRRTGELFF; DNA: TGCGCCAGCAGCTTGAGGTCCCTAGCGGGGGGGCAGAGAAGAACCGGGGAGCTGTTTTTT
V: TRBV6-5; length: 15; D: TRBD2; size: -; J: TRBJ2-5; CDR3: CASSYEGQGGETQYF; DNA: TGTGCCAGCAGTTACGAAGGCCAGGGAGGGGAGACCCAGTACTTC
V: TRBV4-3; length: 15; D: -; size: few; J: TRBJ1-1; CDR3: CASSQDRRRYTEAFF; DNA: TGCGCCAGCAGCCAAGATCGGAGGAGATACACTGAAGCTTTCTTT
V: TRBV18; length: 15; D: -; size: -; J: TRBJ1-3; CDR3: CASSPFTDLGNTIYF; DNA: TGTGCCAGCTCACCATTTACAGACCTTGGAAACACCATATATTTT